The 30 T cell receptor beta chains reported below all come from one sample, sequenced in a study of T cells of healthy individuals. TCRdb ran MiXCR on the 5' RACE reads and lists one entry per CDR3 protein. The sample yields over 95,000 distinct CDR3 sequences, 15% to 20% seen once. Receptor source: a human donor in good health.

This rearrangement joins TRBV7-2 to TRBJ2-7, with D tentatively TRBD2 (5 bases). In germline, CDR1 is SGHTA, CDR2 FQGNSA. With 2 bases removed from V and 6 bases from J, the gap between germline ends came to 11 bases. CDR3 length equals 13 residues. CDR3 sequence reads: CASSLKFGSEQYF. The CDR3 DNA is TGTGCCAGCAGCTTAAAATTTGGGAGCGAGCAGTACTTC.

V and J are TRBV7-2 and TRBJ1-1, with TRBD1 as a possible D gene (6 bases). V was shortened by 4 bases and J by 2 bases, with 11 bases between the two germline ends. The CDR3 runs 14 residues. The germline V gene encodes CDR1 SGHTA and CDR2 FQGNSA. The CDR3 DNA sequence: TGTGCCAGCAGCTACAGGGTATTTAACACTGAAGCTTTCTTT. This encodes CASSYRVFNTEAFF.

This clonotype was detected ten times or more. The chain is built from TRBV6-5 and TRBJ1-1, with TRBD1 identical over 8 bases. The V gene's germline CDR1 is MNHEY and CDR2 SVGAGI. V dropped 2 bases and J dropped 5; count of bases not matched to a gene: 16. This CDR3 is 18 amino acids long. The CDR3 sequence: CASSYRPSGGTGWTEAFF. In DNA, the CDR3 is TGTGCCAGCAGTTACCGACCCTCCGGAGGGACAGGTTGGACTGAAGCTTTCTTT.

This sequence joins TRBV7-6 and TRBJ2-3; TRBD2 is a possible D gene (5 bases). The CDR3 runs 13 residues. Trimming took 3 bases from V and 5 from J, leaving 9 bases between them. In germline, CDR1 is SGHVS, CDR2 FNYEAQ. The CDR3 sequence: CASSLDSGDTQYF. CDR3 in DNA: TGTGCCAGCAGCTTGGACTCGGGAGATACGCAGTATTTT.

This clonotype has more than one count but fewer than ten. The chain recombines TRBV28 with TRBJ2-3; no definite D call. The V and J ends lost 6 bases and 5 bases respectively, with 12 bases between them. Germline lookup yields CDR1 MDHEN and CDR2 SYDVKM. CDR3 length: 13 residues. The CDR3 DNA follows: TGTGCCAGCAGCCCCGCGAGTTTAGATACGCAGTATTTT. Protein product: CASSPASLDTQYF.

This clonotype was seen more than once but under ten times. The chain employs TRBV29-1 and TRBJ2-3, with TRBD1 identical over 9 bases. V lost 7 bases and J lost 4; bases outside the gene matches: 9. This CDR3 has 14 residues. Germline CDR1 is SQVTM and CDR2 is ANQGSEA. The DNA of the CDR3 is TGCAGCGCTGGGACAGGGCAGGTTCCAGATACGCAGTATTTT. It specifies CSAGTGQVPDTQYF.

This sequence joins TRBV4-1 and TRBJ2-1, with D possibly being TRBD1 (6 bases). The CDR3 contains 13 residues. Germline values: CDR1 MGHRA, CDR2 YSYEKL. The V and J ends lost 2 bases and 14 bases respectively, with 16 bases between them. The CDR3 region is CASSQLKTGPEFF. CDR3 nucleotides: TGCGCCAGCAGCCAATTAAAGACAGGTCCAGAGTTCTTC.

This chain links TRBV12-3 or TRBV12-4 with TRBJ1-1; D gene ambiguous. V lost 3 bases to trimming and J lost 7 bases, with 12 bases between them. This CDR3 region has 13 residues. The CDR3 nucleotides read TGTGCCAGCAGTTTGATCGCGGCTCATGAAGCTTTCTTT. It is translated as CASSLIAAHEAFF.

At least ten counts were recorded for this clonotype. The CDR3, as DNA: TGTGCCAGGTCGTTTCAGGTTCAATCCTACAATGAGCAGTTCTTC. Its translation is CARSFQVQSYNEQFF. The V and J genes are TRBV5-5 and TRBJ2-1; D is unclear. V lost 8 bases to trimming and J lost 1 base, with 16 bases between them. The CDR3 runs 15 residues. The germline V gene encodes CDR1 SGHKS and CDR2 YYEKEE (reference sequence). The variable domain in full, with the rest retrieved from reference TRBV5-5 and TRBJ2-1, is DAGVTQSPTHLIKTRGQQVTLRCSPISGHKSVSWYQQVLGQGPQFIFQYYEKEERGRGNFPDRFSARQFPNYSSELNVNALLLGDSALYLCARSFQVQSYNEQFFGPGTRLTVL.

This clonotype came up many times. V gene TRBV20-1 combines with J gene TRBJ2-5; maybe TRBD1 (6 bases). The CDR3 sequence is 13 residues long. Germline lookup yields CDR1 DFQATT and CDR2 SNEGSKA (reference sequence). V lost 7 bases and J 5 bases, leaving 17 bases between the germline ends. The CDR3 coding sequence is TGCAGTGGGTCGGGACAAAAGTGGGAGACCCAGTACTTC. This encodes CSGSGQKWETQYF.

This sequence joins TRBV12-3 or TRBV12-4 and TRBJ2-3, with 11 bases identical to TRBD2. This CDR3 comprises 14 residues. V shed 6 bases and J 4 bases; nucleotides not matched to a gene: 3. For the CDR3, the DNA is TGTGCCAGCAGGACTAGCGGGGCGCCAGATACGCAGTATTTT. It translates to CASRTSGAPDTQYF.

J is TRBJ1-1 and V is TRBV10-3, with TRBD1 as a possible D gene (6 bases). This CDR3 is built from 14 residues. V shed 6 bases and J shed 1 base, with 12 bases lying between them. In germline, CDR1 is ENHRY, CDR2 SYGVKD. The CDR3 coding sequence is TGTGCCATCAGGGACAGCGGACAGAACACTGAAGCTTTCTTT. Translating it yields CAIRDSGQNTEAFF.

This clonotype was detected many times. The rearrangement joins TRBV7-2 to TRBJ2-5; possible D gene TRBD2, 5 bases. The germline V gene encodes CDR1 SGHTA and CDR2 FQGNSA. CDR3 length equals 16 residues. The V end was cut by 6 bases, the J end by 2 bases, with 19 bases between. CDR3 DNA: TGTGCCAGCAGTCGCGGGTCGGACCCAAGGCAAGAGACCCAGTACTTC. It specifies CASSRGSDPRQETQYF.

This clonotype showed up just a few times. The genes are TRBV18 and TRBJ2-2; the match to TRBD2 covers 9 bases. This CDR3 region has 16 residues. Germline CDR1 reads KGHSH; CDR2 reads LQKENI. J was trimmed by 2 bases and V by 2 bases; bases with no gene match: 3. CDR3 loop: CASSPASGINTGELFF. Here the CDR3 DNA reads TGTGCCAGCTCACCAGCTAGCGGGATAAACACCGGGGAGCTGTTTTTT.

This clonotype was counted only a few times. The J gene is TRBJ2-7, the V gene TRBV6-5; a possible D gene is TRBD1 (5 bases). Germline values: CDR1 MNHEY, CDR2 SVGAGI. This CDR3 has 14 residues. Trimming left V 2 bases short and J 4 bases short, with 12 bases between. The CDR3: CASSYRLRGYEQYF. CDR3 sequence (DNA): TGTGCCAGCAGTTACCGCCTAAGGGGATACGAGCAGTACTTC.

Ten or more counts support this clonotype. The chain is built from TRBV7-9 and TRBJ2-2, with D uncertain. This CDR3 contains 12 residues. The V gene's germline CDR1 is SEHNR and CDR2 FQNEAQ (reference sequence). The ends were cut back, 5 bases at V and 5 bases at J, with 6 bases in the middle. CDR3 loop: CASSTATGELFF. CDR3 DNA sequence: TGTGCCAGCAGCACGGCGACCGGGGAGCTGTTTTTT.

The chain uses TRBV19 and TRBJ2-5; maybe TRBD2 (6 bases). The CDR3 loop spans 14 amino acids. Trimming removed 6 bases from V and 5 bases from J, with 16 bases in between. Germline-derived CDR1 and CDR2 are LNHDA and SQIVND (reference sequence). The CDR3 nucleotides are TGTGCCAGTAGCCGAGGGGAGGTTGCGGAGACCCAGTACTTC. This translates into CASSRGEVAETQYF.

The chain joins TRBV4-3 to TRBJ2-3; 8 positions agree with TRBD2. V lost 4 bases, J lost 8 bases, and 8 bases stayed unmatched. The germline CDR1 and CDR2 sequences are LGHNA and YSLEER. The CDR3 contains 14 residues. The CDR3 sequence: CASSPRTGGPTQYF. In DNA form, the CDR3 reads TGCGCCAGCAGCCCAAGAACGGGAGGGCCTACGCAGTATTTT.

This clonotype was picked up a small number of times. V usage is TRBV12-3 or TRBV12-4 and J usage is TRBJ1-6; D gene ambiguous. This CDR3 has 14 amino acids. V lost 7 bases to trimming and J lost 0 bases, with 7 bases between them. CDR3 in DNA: TGTGCCAGCACCACGGGCTCCTATAATTCACCCCTCCACTTT. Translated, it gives CASTTGSYNSPLHF.

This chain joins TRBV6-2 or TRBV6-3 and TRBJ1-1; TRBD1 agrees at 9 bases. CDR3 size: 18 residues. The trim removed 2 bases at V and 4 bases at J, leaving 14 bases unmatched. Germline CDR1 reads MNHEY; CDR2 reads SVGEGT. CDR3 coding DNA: TGTGCCAGCAGTTACCCACTAGGGACAGGGAGGTGGGGCACTGAAGCTTTCTTT. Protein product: CASSYPLGTGRWGTEAFF.

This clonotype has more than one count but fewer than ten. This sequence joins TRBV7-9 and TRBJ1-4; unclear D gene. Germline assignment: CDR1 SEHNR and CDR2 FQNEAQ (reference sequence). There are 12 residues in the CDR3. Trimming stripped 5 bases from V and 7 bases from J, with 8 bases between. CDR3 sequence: CASSPNGEKLFF. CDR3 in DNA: TGTGCCAGCAGCCCTAACGGTGAAAAACTGTTTTTT.

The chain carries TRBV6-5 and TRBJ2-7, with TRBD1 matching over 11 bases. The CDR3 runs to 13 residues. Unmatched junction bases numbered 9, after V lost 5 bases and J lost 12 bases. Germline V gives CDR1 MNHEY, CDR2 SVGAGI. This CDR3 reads CASSQGQGDLVYF. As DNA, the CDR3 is TGTGCCAGCAGTCAGGGACAGGGGGACCTGGTGTACTTC.

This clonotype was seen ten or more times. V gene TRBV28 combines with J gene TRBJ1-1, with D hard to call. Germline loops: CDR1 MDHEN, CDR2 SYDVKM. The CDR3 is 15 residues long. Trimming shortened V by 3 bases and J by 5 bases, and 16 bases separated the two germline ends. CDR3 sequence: CASSLSPGVGTEAFF. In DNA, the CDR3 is TGTGCCAGCAGTTTGTCGCCCGGGGTAGGGACTGAAGCTTTCTTT.

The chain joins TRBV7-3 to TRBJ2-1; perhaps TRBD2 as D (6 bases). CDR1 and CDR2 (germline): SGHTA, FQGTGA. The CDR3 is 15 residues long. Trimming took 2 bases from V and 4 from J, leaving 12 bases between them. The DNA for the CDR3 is TGTGCCAGCAGCTTAGACGGGAGCGTTTACAATGAGCAGTTCTTC. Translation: CASSLDGSVYNEQFF.

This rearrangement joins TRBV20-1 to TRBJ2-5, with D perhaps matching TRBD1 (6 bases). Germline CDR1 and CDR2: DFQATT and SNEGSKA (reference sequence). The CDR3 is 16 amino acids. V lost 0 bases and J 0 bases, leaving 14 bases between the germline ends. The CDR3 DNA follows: TGCAGTGCTAGAGATCATCGCAGGGGAGACCAAGAGACCCAGTACTTC. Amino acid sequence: CSARDHRRGDQETQYF.

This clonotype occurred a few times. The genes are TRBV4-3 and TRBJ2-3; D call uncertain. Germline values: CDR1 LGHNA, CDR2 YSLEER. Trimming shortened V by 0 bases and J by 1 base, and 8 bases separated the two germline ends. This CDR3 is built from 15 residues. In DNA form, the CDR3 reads TGCGCCAGCAGCCAAGATTCAGTGGGCACAGATACGCAGTATTTT. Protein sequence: CASSQDSVGTDTQYF.

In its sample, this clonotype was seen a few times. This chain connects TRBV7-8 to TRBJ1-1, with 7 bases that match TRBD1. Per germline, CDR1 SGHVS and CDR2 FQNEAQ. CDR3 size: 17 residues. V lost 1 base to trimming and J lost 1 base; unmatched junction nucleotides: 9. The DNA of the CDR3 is TGTGCCAGCAGCTTAGTGGGAAGGGGGCGAGGGAACACTGAAGCTTTCTTT. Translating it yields CASSLVGRGRGNTEAFF.

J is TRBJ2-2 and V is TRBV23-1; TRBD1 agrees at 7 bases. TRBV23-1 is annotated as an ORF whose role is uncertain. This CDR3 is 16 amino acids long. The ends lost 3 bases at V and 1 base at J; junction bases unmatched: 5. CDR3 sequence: CASSHARDRNTGELFF. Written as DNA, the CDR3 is TGCGCCAGCAGTCACGCACGGGACAGGAACACCGGGGAGCTGTTTTTT.

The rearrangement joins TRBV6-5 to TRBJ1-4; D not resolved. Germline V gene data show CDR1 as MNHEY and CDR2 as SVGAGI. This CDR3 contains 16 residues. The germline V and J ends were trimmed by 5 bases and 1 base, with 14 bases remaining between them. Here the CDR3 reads CASSEGAALTNEKLFF. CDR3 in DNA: TGTGCCAGCAGTGAAGGAGCCGCCTTAACTAATGAAAAACTGTTTTTT.

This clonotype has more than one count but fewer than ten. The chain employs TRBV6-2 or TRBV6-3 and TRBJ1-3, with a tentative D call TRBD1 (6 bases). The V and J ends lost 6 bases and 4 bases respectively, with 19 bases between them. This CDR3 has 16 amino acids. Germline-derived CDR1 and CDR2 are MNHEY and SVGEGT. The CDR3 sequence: CASSRGAKGAGNTIYF. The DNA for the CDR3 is TGTGCCAGCAGCAGGGGCGCAAAAGGTGCCGGAAACACCATATATTTT.